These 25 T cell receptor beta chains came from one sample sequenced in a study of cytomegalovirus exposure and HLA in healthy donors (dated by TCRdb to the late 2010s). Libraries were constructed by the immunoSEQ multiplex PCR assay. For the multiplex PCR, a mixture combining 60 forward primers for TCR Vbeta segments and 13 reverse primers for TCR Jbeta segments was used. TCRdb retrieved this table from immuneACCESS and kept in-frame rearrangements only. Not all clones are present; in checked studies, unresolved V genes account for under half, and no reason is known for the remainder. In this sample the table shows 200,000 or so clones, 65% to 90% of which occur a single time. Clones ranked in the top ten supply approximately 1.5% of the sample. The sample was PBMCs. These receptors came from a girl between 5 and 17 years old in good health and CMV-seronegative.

CDR3 amino acids: CASRAGLAGVKDTQYF. DNA for the CDR3: TGCGCCAGCAGAGCGGGACTAGCGGGGGTAAAAGATACGCAGTATTTT. This chain links TRBV4-1 with TRBJ2-3; TRBD2 agrees at 14 bases. Trimming removed 6 bases from V and 5 bases from J; junction bases left unmatched: 7. Germline V gene sequence: CDR1 MGHRA, CDR2 YSYEKL. CDR3 length: 16 amino acids.

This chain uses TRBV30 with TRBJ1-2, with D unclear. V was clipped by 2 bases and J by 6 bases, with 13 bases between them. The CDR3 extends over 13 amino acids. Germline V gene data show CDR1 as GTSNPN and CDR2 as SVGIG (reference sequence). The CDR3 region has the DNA TGTGCCTGGAGTTGGTCGGGTGTGGATGGCTACACCTTC. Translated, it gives CAWSWSGVDGYTF.

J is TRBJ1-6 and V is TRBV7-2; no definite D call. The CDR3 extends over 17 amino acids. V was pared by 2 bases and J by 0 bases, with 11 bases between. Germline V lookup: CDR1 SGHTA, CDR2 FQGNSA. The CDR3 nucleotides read TGTGCCAGCAGCTTATCCAGGATTTTCTCCTATAATTCACCCCTCCACTTT. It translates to CASSLSRIFSYNSPLHF.

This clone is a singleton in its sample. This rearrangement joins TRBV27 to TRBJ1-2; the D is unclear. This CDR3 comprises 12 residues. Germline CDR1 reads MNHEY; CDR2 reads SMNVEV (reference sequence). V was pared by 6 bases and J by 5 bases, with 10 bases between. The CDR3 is CASRSSTYGYTF. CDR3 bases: TGTGCCAGCAGATCGAGTACGTATGGCTACACCTTC.

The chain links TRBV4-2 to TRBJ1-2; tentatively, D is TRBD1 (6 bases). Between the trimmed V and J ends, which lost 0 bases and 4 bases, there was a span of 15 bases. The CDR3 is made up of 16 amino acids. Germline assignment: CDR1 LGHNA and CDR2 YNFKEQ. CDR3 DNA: TGTGCCAGCAGCCAAGATTTTGCAGGGGAATCCTATGGCTACACCTTC. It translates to CASSQDFAGESYGYTF.

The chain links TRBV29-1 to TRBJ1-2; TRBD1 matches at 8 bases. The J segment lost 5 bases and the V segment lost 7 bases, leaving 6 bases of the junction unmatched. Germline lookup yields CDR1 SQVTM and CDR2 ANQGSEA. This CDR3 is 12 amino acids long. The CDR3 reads CSAGTGPYGYTF. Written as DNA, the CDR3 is TGCAGCGCTGGGACAGGCCCTTATGGCTACACCTTC. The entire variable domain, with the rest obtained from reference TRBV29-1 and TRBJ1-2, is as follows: SAVISQKPSRDICQRGTSLTIQCQVDSQVTMMFWYRQQPGQSLTLIATANQGSEATYESGFVIDKFPISRPNLTFSTLTVSNMSPEDSSIYLCSAGTGPYGYTFGSGTRLTVV.

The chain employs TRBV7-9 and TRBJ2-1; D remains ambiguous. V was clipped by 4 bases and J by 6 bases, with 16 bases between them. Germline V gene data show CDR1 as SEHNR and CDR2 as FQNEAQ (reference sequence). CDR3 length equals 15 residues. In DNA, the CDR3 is TGTGCCAGCAGCTCTCATACCCAGATGTTCAATGAGCAGTTCTTC. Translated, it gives CASSSHTQMFNEQFF.

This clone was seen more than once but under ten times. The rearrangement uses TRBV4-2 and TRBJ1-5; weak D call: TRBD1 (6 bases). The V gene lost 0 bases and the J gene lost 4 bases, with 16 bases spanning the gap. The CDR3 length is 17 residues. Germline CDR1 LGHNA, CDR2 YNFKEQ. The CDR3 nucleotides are TGTGCCAGCAGCCAAGATCTTTCCGGACAGTTAAATCAGCCCCAGCATTTT. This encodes CASSQDLSGQLNQPQHF.

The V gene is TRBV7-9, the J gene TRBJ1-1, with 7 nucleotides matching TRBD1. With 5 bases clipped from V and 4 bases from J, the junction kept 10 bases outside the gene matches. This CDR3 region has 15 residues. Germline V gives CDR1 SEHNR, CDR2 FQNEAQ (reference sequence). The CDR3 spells CASSLYSQGGTEAFF. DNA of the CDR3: TGTGCCAGCAGCCTTTATTCCCAGGGGGGCACTGAAGCTTTCTTT.

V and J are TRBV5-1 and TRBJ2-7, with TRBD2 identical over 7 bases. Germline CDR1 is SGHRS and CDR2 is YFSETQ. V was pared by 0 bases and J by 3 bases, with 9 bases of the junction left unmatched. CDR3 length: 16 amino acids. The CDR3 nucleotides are TGCGCCAGCAGCTTGGTTTCGCGGGGGTCCCACTACGAGCAGTACTTC. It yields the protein CASSLVSRGSHYEQYF.

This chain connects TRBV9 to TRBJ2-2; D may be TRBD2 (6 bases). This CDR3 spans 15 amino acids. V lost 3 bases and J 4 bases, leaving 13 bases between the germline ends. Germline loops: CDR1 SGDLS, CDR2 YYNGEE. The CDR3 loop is CASSAGPGATGELFF. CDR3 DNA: TGTGCCAGCAGCGCAGGACCGGGAGCCACCGGGGAGCTGTTTTTT. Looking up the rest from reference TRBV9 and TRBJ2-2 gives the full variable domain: DSGVTQTPKHLITATGQRVTLRCSPRSGDLSVYWYQQSLDQGLQFLIQYYNGEERAKGNILERFSAQQFPDLHSELNLSSLELGDSALYFCASSAGPGATGELFFGEGSRLTVL.

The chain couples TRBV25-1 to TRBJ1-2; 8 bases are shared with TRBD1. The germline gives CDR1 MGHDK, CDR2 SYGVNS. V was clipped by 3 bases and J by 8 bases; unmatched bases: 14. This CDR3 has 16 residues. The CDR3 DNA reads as TGTGCCAGCAGTGAGGGGGGAACAGGGGGGGTGAGCGGCTACACCTTC. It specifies CASSEGGTGGVSGYTF.

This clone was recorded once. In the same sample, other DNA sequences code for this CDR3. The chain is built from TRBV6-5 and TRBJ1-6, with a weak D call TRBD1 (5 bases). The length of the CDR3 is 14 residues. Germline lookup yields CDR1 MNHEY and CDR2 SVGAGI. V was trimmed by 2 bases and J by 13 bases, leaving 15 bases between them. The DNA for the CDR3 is TGTGCCAGCAGTTACGACGGGGGACCTTCGCCCCTCCACTTT. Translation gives CASSYDGGPSPLHF.

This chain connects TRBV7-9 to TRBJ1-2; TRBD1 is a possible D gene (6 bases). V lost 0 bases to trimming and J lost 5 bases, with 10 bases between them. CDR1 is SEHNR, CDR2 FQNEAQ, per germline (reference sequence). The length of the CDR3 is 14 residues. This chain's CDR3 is CASSLADRLYGYTF. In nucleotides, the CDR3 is TGTGCCAGCAGCTTAGCTGACAGGTTATATGGCTACACCTTC.

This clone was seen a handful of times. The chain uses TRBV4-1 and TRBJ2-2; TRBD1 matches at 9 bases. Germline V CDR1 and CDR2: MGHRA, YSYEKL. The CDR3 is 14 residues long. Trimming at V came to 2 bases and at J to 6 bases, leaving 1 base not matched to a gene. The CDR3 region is CASSQRQGAGELFF. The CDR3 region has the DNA TGCGCCAGCAGCCAAAGACAGGGGGCCGGGGAGCTGTTTTTT.

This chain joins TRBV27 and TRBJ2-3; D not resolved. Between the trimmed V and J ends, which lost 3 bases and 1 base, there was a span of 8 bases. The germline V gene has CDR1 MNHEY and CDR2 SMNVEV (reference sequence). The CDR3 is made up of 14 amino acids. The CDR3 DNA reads TGTGCCAGCAGTTTTGAACCGGGCACAGATACGCAGTATTTT. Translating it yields CASSFEPGTDTQYF.

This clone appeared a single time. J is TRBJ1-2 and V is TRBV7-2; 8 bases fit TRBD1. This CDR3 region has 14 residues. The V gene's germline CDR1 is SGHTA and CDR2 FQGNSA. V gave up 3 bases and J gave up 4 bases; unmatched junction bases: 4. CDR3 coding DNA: TGTGCCAGCAGCTTGTTCCAGGGGGCCTATGGCTACACCTTC. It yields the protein CASSLFQGAYGYTF.

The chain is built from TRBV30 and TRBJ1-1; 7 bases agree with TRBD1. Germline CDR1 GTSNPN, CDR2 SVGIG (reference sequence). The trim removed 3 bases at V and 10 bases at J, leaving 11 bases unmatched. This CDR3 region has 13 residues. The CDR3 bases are TGTGCCTGGAGCGTAGGACAGGCCGGTGGAGCTTTCTTT. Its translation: CAWSVGQAGGAFF.

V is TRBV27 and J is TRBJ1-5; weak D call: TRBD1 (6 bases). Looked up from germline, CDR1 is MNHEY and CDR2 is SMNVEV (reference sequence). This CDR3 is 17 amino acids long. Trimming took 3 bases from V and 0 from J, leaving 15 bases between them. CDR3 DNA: TGTGCCAGCAGTTTCTCCTTTCGGGACATTAGCAATCAGCCCCAGCATTTT. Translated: CASSFSFRDISNQPQHF.

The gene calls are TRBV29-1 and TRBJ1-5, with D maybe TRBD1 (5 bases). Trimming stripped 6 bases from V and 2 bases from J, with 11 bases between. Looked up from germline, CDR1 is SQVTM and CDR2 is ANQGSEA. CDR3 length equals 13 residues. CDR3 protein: CSVGPSGNQPQHF. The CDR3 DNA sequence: TGCAGCGTGGGGCCGTCGGGCAATCAGCCCCAGCATTTT. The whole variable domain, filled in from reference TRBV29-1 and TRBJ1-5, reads SAVISQKPSRDICQRGTSLTIQCQVDSQVTMMFWYRQQPGQSLTLIATANQGSEATYESGFVIDKFPISRPNLTFSTLTVSNMSPEDSSIYLCSVGPSGNQPQHFGDGTRLSIL.

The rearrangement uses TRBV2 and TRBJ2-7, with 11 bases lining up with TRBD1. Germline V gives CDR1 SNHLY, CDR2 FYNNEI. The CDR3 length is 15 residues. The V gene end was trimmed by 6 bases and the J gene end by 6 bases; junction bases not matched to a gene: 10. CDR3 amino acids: CASSLGQGASIEQYF. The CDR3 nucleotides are TGTGCCAGCAGCCTCGGACAGGGGGCCTCCATCGAGCAGTACTTC.

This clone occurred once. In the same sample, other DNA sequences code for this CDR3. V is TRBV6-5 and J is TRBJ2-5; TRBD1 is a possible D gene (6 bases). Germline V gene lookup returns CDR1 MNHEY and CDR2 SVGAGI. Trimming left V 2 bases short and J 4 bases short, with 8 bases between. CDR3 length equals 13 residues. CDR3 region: CASSYGGGETQYF. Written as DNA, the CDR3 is TGTGCCAGCAGTTACGGGGGCGGAGAGACCCAGTACTTC.

The CDR3 bases are TGTGCCACCAGCAGGGCCGGACTTTTCACAGATACGCAGTATTTT. Protein sequence: CATSRAGLFTDTQYF. This rearrangement joins TRBV15 to TRBJ2-3; weak D call: TRBD2 (5 bases). Germline CDR1 LNHNV, CDR2 YYDKDF (reference sequence). The CDR3 sequence is 15 residues long. Trimming pared 3 bases from V and 2 bases from J, leaving 12 bases between.

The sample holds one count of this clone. CDR3 bases: TGTGCCAGCCGATTAGAGTCGGGGTTGAGCAATCAGCCCCAGCATTTT. This sequence encodes CASRLESGLSNQPQHF. The V gene is TRBV2, the J gene TRBJ1-5; D gene uncertain. Germline V CDR1 and CDR2: SNHLY, FYNNEI. This CDR3 contains 16 residues. V lost 8 bases to trimming and J lost 1 base, with 18 bases between them. Drawing the rest from reference TRBV2 and TRBJ1-5, the complete variable domain is EPEVTQTPSHQVTQMGQEVILRCVPISNHLYFYWYRQILGQKVEFLVSFYNNEISEKSEIFDDQFSVERPDGSNFTLKIRSTKLEDSAMYFCASRLESGLSNQPQHFGDGTRLSIL.

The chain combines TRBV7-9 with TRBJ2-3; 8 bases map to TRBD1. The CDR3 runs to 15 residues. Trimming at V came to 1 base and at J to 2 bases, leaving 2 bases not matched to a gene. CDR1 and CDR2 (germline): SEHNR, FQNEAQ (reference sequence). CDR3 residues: CASSLGGQVTDTQYF. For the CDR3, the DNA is TGTGCCAGCAGCTTAGGGGGACAGGTCACAGATACGCAGTATTTT.